Below are 26 T cell receptor beta chains sequenced from a single sample in a study of beta chain features in type 1 diabetes. Every isolated RNA sample was fully reverse transcribed, so sequencing captured expressed TCRB transcripts. Libraries were prepared by immunoSEQ multiplex PCR; TCRdb keeps only in-frame clonotypes and omits some of them. The sample holds about 340,000 clones, less than 10% seen once. Sequenced input: central memory CD4+ T cells from blood. Receptors were obtained from a woman younger than 35 in good health.

This clone occurred many times. V usage is TRBV7-8 and J usage is TRBJ1-2; D is perhaps TRBD1 (6 bases). Trimming pared 1 base from V and 2 bases from J, leaving 14 bases between. There are 16 residues in the CDR3. Per the germline V gene, CDR1 is SGHVS and CDR2 is FQNEAQ. CDR3 protein: CASSLGAQQGNYGYTF. The CDR3 DNA is TGTGCCAGCAGCTTAGGGGCTCAACAGGGCAACTATGGCTACACCTTC.

A few counts support this clone. This chain connects TRBV9 to TRBJ2-3; D possibly corresponds to TRBD2 (6 bases). V dropped 7 bases and J dropped 0 bases, with 12 bases sitting between them. Per the germline V gene, CDR1 is SGDLS and CDR2 is YYNGEE. The CDR3 extends over 14 amino acids. CDR3 nucleotide sequence: TGTGCCAGCTCAAGGGACTTAAGCACAGATACGCAGTATTTT. Its protein is CASSRDLSTDTQYF. Full variable domain (remainder filled in from reference TRBV9 and TRBJ2-3): DSGVTQTPKHLITATGQRVTLRCSPRSGDLSVYWYQQSLDQGLQFLIQYYNGEERAKGNILERFSAQQFPDLHSELNLSSLELGDSALYFCASSRDLSTDTQYFGPGTRLTVL.

At least ten counts were recorded for this clone. The chain uses TRBV5-4 and TRBJ2-3; TRBD2 aligns across 8 bases. The V gene end was trimmed by 4 bases and the J gene end by 1 base; junction bases not matched to a gene: 5. Germline loops: CDR1 SGHNT, CDR2 YYREEE (reference sequence). This CDR3 is 15 amino acids long. The CDR3 DNA is TGTGCCAGCAGCCCCAGCGGGAGCGGCACAGATACGCAGTATTTT. Translating gives CASSPSGSGTDTQYF. The full variable domain, rest sourced from reference TRBV5-4 and TRBJ2-3, is ETGVTQSPTHLIKTRGQQVTLRCSSQSGHNTVSWYQQALGQGPQFIFQYYREEENGRGNFPPRFSGLQFPNYSSELNVNALELDDSALYLCASSPSGSGTDTQYFGPGTRLTVL.

This clone was seen repeatedly, ten times or more. Other DNA sequences within the sample encode an identical CDR3. The J gene is TRBJ2-5, the V gene TRBV14; D not resolved. The germline gives CDR1 SGHDN, CDR2 FVKESK. V was cut by 2 bases and J by 2 bases, with 0 bases left in between. The CDR3 covers 11 residues. CDR3 sequence: CASSQQETQYF. DNA of the CDR3: TGTGCCAGCAGCCAACAAGAGACCCAGTACTTC.

The rearrangement uses TRBV19 and TRBJ1-5; D may be TRBD1 (6 bases). From germline, CDR1 is LNHDA and CDR2 SQIVND (reference sequence). Deletions cut 5 bases from V and 3 bases from J, with 14 bases between. The CDR3 is 15 residues long. CDR3 residues: CASSRRQDDNQPQHF. For the CDR3, the DNA is TGTGCCAGTAGTCGGCGACAGGATGACAATCAGCCCCAGCATTTT.

This clone was found a few times. The chain combines TRBV18 with TRBJ1-2; 9 nucleotides line up with TRBD1. The trim removed 6 bases at V and 5 bases at J, leaving 13 bases unmatched. This CDR3 comprises 16 residues. The germline gives CDR1 KGHSH, CDR2 LQKENI. The CDR3 sequence: CASSSRTGDQGYGYTF. CDR3 in DNA: TGTGCCAGCTCGAGCCGGACAGGGGATCAAGGGTATGGCTACACCTTC.

This clone was seen a few times. V usage is TRBV27 and J usage is TRBJ1-2; TRBD1 is a possible D gene (6 bases). This CDR3 has 14 residues. With 6 bases removed from V and 8 bases from J, the gap between germline ends came to 19 bases. CDR1 is MNHEY and CDR2 is SMNVEV in the germline V gene (reference sequence). The CDR3, as DNA: TGTGCCAGCAGCCCCAGAAGGACAGTTTCGGGCTACACCTTC. Protein product: CASSPRRTVSGYTF.

This clone was seen only a few times. The chain is built from TRBV11-2 and TRBJ2-1, with 12 nucleotides matching TRBD2. The CDR3 is 14 amino acids. Germline CDR1 and CDR2: SGHAT and FQNNGV. V shed 3 bases and J 12 bases; nucleotides not matched to a gene: 6. The CDR3 DNA reads TGTGCCAGCAGCTTGGCACTAGCGGGAGGTGGGCAGTTCTTC. Its translation: CASSLALAGGGQFF.

As DNA, the CDR3 is TGTGCCAGCAGCTCCCGGGAGAAGAACACAGATACGCAGTATTTT. Its translation: CASSSREKNTDTQYF. The chain couples TRBV5-6 to TRBJ2-3; tentatively, D is TRBD2 (6 bases). V dropped 3 bases and J dropped 2 bases, with 13 bases sitting between them. Germline lookup yields CDR1 SGHDT and CDR2 YYEEEE. This CDR3 has 15 residues.

This clone was found a few times. This chain joins TRBV7-8 and TRBJ1-5; D is ambiguous. Trimming removed 5 bases at V and 7 bases at J, with 21 bases between. This CDR3 is 16 amino acids long. Germline lookup yields CDR1 SGHVS and CDR2 FQNEAQ. CDR3 DNA sequence: TGTGCCAGCAGCCCTAGTCACACCCCCAACGGGCAGCCCCAGCATTTT. Translation: CASSPSHTPNGQPQHF.

This clone was recorded a few times. The chain employs TRBV7-6 and TRBJ2-3, with a weak D call TRBD2 (6 bases). Trimming took off 1 base at V and 6 bases at J, with 17 bases between the two ends. Germline V CDR1 and CDR2: SGHVS, FNYEAQ. The CDR3 sequence is 16 residues long. The CDR3 spells CASSLGAGIRPDTQYF. The CDR3 DNA reads as TGTGCCAGCAGCTTAGGGGCGGGGATCCGGCCGGATACGCAGTATTTT.

The table lists this clone with many counts. The chain combines TRBV9 with TRBJ2-1; D perhaps matches TRBD2 (5 bases). Germline V lookup: CDR1 SGDLS, CDR2 YYNGEE. The V end was cut by 3 bases, the J end by 1 base, with 11 bases between. This CDR3 is built from 15 residues. The CDR3 spells CASSAEGVSYNEQFF. CDR3 coding DNA: TGTGCCAGCAGCGCCGAGGGAGTATCCTACAATGAGCAGTTCTTC.

The chain carries TRBV18 and TRBJ2-1; 9 nucleotides match TRBD1. Germline lookup yields CDR1 KGHSH and CDR2 LQKENI. This CDR3 is 15 amino acids long. Trimming removed 3 bases from V and 10 bases from J; junction bases left unmatched: 10. The CDR3, as DNA: TGTGCCAGCTCACCTTCCGGGACAGGGCTCTCGGAGCAGTTCTTC. Amino acids: CASSPSGTGLSEQFF.

This clone was recorded a few times. The rearrangement links TRBV7-8 to TRBJ2-5; D unresolved. The CDR3 covers 14 residues. V was shortened by 3 bases and J by 5 bases, with 13 bases between the two germline ends. Germline V CDR1 and CDR2: SGHVS, FQNEAQ. The CDR3 sequence: CASSFMVSTETQYF. The CDR3 DNA reads TGTGCCAGCAGCTTTATGGTTTCTACGGAGACCCAGTACTTC.

This chain uses TRBV6-1 with TRBJ1-3, with D uncertain. Trimming removed 5 bases from V and 2 bases from J, with 10 bases in between. Germline V gene sequence: CDR1 MNHNS, CDR2 SASEGT. This CDR3 region has 14 residues. This chain's CDR3 is CASSSAGAGNTIYF. The CDR3 DNA is TGTGCCAGCAGTTCGGCAGGCGCTGGAAACACCATATATTTT.

The table lists this clone with a few counts. V usage is TRBV4-2 and J usage is TRBJ2-7; D is perhaps TRBD1 or TRBD2 (5 bases each). Trimming shortened V by 0 bases and J by 2 bases, and 8 bases separated the two germline ends. From germline, CDR1 is LGHNA and CDR2 YNFKEQ. The CDR3 spans 14 residues. CDR3 in amino acids: CASSQDMGAYEQYF. The CDR3 region has the DNA TGTGCCAGCAGCCAAGATATGGGGGCCTACGAGCAGTACTTC.

CDR3 sequence reads: CASSPGTGGALTF. Here the CDR3 DNA reads TGTGCCAGCAGCCCCGGGACAGGGGGCGCGTTAACCTTC. The chain joins TRBV6-5 to TRBJ1-2; 12 nucleotides align to TRBD1. The junction had 10 bases not matched to a gene; V was cut back by 6 bases and J by 14 bases. The CDR3 consists of 13 residues. The V gene's germline CDR1 is MNHEY and CDR2 SVGAGI.

The J gene is TRBJ2-1, the V gene TRBV11-2, with D perhaps matching TRBD2 (6 bases). The ends were cut back, 3 bases at V and 9 bases at J, with 15 bases in the middle. Germline CDR1 reads SGHAT; CDR2 reads FQNNGV. The CDR3 loop spans 14 amino acids. The CDR3 reads CASSFGGSLSEQFF. The CDR3 nucleotides read TGTGCCAGCAGCTTTGGGGGGAGTTTAAGTGAGCAGTTCTTC.

V usage is TRBV5-4 and J usage is TRBJ1-4, with D possibly matching TRBD1 (5 bases). This CDR3 is built from 16 residues. The V end lost 4 bases, the J end lost 2 bases, and 15 bases lay between the germline ends. The germline gives CDR1 SGHNT, CDR2 YYREEE (reference sequence). CDR3 sequence (DNA): TGTGCCAGCAGCCGGGGAGGGGCCCAGACTAATGAAAAACTGTTTTTT. Translation gives CASSRGGAQTNEKLFF.

This clone was observed a handful of times. A much larger clone lies a single base off, so this may be a read error. V is TRBV9 and J is TRBJ2-1; D could derive from TRBD1 or TRBD2 (6 bases each). V was cut by 3 bases and J by 4 bases, with 8 bases left in between. Germline CDR1 SGDLS, CDR2 YYNGEE. This CDR3 is built from 13 residues. This chain's CDR3 is CASSEGGYNEQFF. DNA of the CDR3: TGTGCCAGCAGCGAGGGGGGATACAATGAGCAGTTCTTC.

This clone was seen more than once but under ten times. This chain joins TRBV7-2 and TRBJ2-7; D gene unclear. The CDR3 has 13 residues. Germline V gene sequence: CDR1 SGHTA, CDR2 FQGNSA. V was shortened by 2 bases and J by 2 bases, with 7 bases between the two germline ends. CDR3 sequence: CASSLNAAYEQYF. The CDR3 DNA reads TGTGCCAGCAGCTTAAACGCGGCCTACGAGCAGTACTTC.

This clone has just a few counts. In DNA, the CDR3 is TGTGCCAGCAGCTCTTGGATGGGACTAGCGGGTATACAAGAGACCCAGTACTTC. It yields the protein CASSSWMGLAGIQETQYF. The V gene is TRBV9, the J gene TRBJ2-5; the match to TRBD2 covers 12 bases. The CDR3 is made up of 18 amino acids. Trimming took 4 bases from V and 2 from J; bases not matched to a gene: 12. Germline CDR1 and CDR2: SGDLS and YYNGEE. Drawing the rest from reference TRBV9 and TRBJ2-5, the complete variable domain is DSGVTQTPKHLITATGQRVTLRCSPRSGDLSVYWYQQSLDQGLQFLIQYYNGEERAKGNILERFSAQQFPDLHSELNLSSLELGDSALYFCASSSWMGLAGIQETQYFGPGTRLLVL.

In this sample, this clone turned up a few times. This chain connects TRBV7-2 to TRBJ1-3; D gene ambiguous. Germline V gene lookup returns CDR1 SGHTA and CDR2 FQGNSA. The CDR3 has 14 amino acids. V lost 1 base, J lost 0 bases, and 4 bases lay in between. The CDR3 protein is CASSLVSSGNTIYF. The CDR3 DNA reads TGTGCCAGCAGCTTAGTAAGCTCTGGAAACACCATATATTTT. Looking up the rest from reference TRBV7-2 and TRBJ1-3 gives the full variable domain: GAGVSQSPSNKVTEKGKDVELRCDPISGHTALYWYRQSLGQGLEFLIYFQGNSAPDKSGLPSDRFSAERTGGSVSTLTIQRTQQEDSAVYLCASSLVSSGNTIYFGEGSWLTVV.

This clone was counted between two and nine times. The chain links TRBV2 to TRBJ2-2, with D perhaps being TRBD1 or TRBD2 (6 bases each). Looked up from germline, CDR1 is SNHLY and CDR2 is FYNNEI. The CDR3 is 14 residues long. V gave up 2 bases and J gave up 7 bases, with 11 bases separating them. The CDR3 DNA follows: TGTGCCAGCAGTGAATTAGGGGGGTTCGGGGAGCTGTTTTTT. The encoded protein is CASSELGGFGELFF.

This clone occurred many times. The same CDR3 also results from other DNA sequences found in this sample. The chain recombines TRBV25-1 with TRBJ1-4, with D maybe TRBD1 (5 bases). The CDR3 spans 13 residues. V lost 4 bases to trimming and J lost 7 bases, with 10 bases between them. CDR1 is MGHDK and CDR2 is SYGVNS in the germline V gene. Here the CDR3 DNA reads TGTGCCAGCAGTGGGGACGGCGCTGAAAAACTGTTTTTT. This gives the protein CASSGDGAEKLFF.

The J gene is TRBJ1-1, the V gene TRBV7-2; TRBD1 might be the D (5 bases). CDR1 and CDR2 from the germline V gene are SGHTA and FQGNSA. Trimming left V 6 bases short and J 9 bases short, with 17 bases between. The CDR3 is 13 residues long. DNA for the CDR3: TGTGCCAGCAGTCGGGGGAGAAATAATCAAGCTTTCTTT. This encodes CASSRGRNNQAFF.